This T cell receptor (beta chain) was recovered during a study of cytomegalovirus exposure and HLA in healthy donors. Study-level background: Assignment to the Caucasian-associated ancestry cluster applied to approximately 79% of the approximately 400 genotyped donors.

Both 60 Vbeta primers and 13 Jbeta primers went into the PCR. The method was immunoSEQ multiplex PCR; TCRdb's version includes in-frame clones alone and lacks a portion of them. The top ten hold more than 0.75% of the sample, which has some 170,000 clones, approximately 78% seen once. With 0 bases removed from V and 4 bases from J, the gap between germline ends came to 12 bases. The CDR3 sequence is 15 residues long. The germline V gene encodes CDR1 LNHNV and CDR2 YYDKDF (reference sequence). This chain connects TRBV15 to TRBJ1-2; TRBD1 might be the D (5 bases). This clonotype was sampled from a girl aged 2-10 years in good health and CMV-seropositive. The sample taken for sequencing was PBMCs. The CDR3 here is CATSRDLLGGYGYTF. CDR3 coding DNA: TGTGCCACCAGCAGAGATCTCTTGGGGGGCTATGGCTACACCTTC.